A selection of T cell receptor beta chains follows, all from one sample in a study of technical replicates of blood from several donors. The assay was immunoSEQ multiplex PCR, and TCRdb's table has in-frame clones only and misses some. The table records approximately 75,000 clones, roughly 77% of them present only once. Material: PBMCs. All receptors derive from a human donor in good health. Some clones in this sample may be carry-over from other donors' samples. The CDR3 runs from the conserved cysteine through the conserved F or W. Each record gives: J gene, V gene, CDR3 protein.

>TRBJ2-5|TRBV6-5
CASSYSWGTGKETQYF
>TRBJ1-2|TRBV7-2
CASSPDRGWYGYTF
>TRBJ1-2|TRBV28
CASSIGGYGYTF
>TRBJ2-1|TRBV10-3
CAISTAGTLYNEQFF
>TRBJ2-5|TRBV5-1
CASSLAGSSGGQETQYF
>TRBJ1-2|TRBV5-1
CASSLGGYGYTF
>TRBJ2-7|TRBV27
CASSLLSDYAYEQYF
>NA|TRBV5-4
CASSLSGTYEQYF
>TRBJ1-5|TRBV14
CASSLGTGGTRNQPQHF
>TRBJ1-1|TRBV27
CASSLFSQAHVSTAFF
>TRBJ2-7|TRBV7-9
CASSTGPEGPHEQYF
>TRBJ2-1|TRBV2
CASTKEAGGSNEQFF
>TRBJ1-3|TRBV5-1
CASSSGTGFAGNTIYF
>TRBJ2-1|TRBV12-5
CASGGGLTTHNEQFF
>TRBJ1-1|TRBV6-4
CASRIGQNTEAFF
>TRBJ2-3|TRBV9
CASSEGESTDTQYF
>TRBJ1-1|TRBV6-5
CASIKTGSEAFF
>TRBJ2-2|TRBV28
CASSSQGVTGELFF
>TRBJ1-1|TRBV5-5
CASSSVGGFATEAFF
>TRBJ1-4|TRBV4-1
CASSHSNGEKLFF
>TRBJ1-4|TRBV9
CASSSSTGATNEKLFF
>TRBJ1-5|TRBV21-1
CASGADSGTGLNNRGAQHF
>TRBJ2-1|TRBV4-1
CASSQDPSGSVANEQFF
>TRBJ1-3|TRBV10-1
CASRRDRVGGNTIYF
>TRBJ2-3|TRBV18
CASSPPSKDTQYF
>TRBJ2-7|TRBV19
CASSALRDRGPEQYF
>TRBJ2-1|TRBV6-4
CASSASGGSYNEQFF
>TRBJ1-4|TRBV19
CASSVYQGWGEKLFF
>TRBJ1-2|TRBV4-3
CASSQGLDRNYGYTF
>TRBJ1-5|TRBV6-5
CASSAPGSNQPQHF
>TRBJ2-2|TRBV28
CASRTSGDRELFF
>TRBJ2-7|TRBV7-2
CASSLGTLAGGPYEQYF
>TRBJ1-6|TRBV30
CAWGTVDNSPLHF
>TRBJ2-3|TRBV30
CAWSPSGGTDTQYF
>TRBJ2-1|TRBV28
CASSSPAGSDNEQFF
>TRBJ2-7|TRBV5-6
CASSLATGWYEQYF
>TRBJ2-5|TRBV5-8
CASTKTGRGGETQYF
>TRBJ2-7|TRBV7-6
CASSLARAGVDEQYF
>TRBJ2-6|TRBV19
CASSARTGANVLTF
>TRBJ2-1|TRBV11-1
CASSLGYGEGNEQFF
>TRBJ2-2|TRBV5-1
CASSLTGTGELFF
>TRBJ2-7|TRBV10-3
CAISRTGYHEQYF
>TRBJ1-6|TRBV25-1
CASSEFQGSYNSPLHF
>TRBJ2-5|TRBV7-3
CASTLLGGAEETQYF
>TRBJ1-3|TRBV28
CASSLGPTGNTIYF
>TRBJ2-3|TRBV7-8
CASSVGLAVTDTQYF
>TRBJ2-2|TRBV30
CAWSVATNTGELFF
>TRBJ1-4|TRBV30
CAWSRQGLGEKLFF
>TRBJ2-5|TRBV7-7
CASSIKDDRGTETQYF
>TRBJ2-7|TRBV5-4
CASSIDRAGVEQYF
>TRBJ2-4|TRBV11-2
CASSLRPRGPVAKNIQYF
>TRBJ2-7|TRBV28
CASTMTPGTGDEQYF
>TRBJ2-3|TRBV28
CASREAGDTQYF
>TRBJ2-5|TRBV4-3
CASSQDTSSGGGMAQYF
>TRBJ2-7|TRBV14
CASSLPLWTSGGNRPSSYEQYF
>TRBJ1-5|TRBV10-3
CATSPGGDNQPQHF
>TRBJ1-1|TRBV28
CASSFNKNTEAFF